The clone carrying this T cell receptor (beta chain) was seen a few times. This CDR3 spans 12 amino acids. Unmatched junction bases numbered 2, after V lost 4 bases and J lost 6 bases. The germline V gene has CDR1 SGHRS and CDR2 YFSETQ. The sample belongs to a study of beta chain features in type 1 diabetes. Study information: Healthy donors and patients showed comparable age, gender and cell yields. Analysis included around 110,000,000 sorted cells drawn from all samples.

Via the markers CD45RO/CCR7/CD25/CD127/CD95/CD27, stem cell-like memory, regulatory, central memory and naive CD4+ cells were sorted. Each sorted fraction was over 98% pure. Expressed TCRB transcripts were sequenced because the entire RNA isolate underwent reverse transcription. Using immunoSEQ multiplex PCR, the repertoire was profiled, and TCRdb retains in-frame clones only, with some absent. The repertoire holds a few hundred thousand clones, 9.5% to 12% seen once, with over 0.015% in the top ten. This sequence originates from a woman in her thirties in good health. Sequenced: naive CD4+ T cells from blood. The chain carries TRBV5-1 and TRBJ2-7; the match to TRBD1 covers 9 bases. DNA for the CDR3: TGCGCCAGCAGCGCGACAGGGGGCGAGCAGTACTTC. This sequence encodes CASSATGGEQYF.